This is a list of T cell receptor beta chains from one sample in a study of cytomegalovirus exposure and HLA in healthy donors. Profiled with immunoSEQ multiplex PCR; TCRdb holds only in-frame clones, not every one. Its listing shows roughly 120,000 clones. Sequencing input: PBMCs. Every receptor here comes from a man in his forties or fifties in good health and CMV-seropositive. Both conserved end residues are part of each CDR3. D genes are given only for firm matches.

v_gene	j_gene	d_gene	CDR3aa	CDR3nt
TRBV5-4	TRBJ2-7	-	CASSLQVPYEQYF	TGTGCCAGCAGCTTGCAGGTACCCTACGAGCAGTACTTC
TRBV11-2	TRBJ1-2	-	CASSTPRDIYGYTF	TGTGCCAGCAGCACCCCCCGGGACATCTATGGCTACACCTTC
TRBV10-3	TRBJ1-5	-	CATSPSGSSNQPQHF	TGTGCCACCTCCCCCTCCGGGAGTAGCAATCAGCCCCAGCATTTT
TRBV27	TRBJ2-2	TRBD2	CASRVAGLNTGELFF	TGTGCCAGCAGGGTAGCGGGGTTGAACACCGGGGAGCTGTTTTTT
TRBV7-2	TRBJ1-1	-	CASSLARVNTEAFF	TGTGCCAGCAGCTTAGCGCGGGTGAACACTGAAGCTTTCTTT
TRBV5-8	TRBJ2-7	-	CASRTTADYEQYF	TGTGCCAGCCGCACCACTGCGGACTACGAGCAGTACTTC
TRBV29-1	TRBJ1-2	TRBD1	CSVGWDRLYGYTF	TGCAGCGTTGGATGGGACAGGCTGTATGGCTACACCTTC
TRBV16	TRBJ2-3	-	CASSQSVAGTDTQYF	TGTGCCAGCAGCCAATCCGTAGCGGGCACAGATACGCAGTATTTT
TRBV19	TRBJ1-1	-	CASRTPGAMNTEAFF	TGTGCCAGTCGCACACCAGGGGCGATGAACACTGAAGCTTTCTTT
TRBV28	TRBJ2-3	-	CASRAGVRDTQYF	TGTGCCAGCAGAGCAGGGGTTAGAGATACGCAGTATTTT
TRBV5-1	TRBJ2-1	TRBD1	CASSGGTGSYNEQFF	TGCGCCAGCAGCGGGGGGACAGGCTCCTACAATGAGCAGTTCTTC
TRBV2	TRBJ1-2	TRBD1	CASSGDSPNYGYTF	TGTGCCAGCAGTGGGGACAGCCCTAACTATGGCTACACCTTC